This paragraph covers one TCR beta chain sequence. The target of this receptor is not known. No much larger clone is present one base from it, and per-base qualities are unavailable. This specimen's time point label, interpreted: about 28 days (+/-7) after the second vaccine dose. AZD1222 recipients whose second dose came at about 4 weeks and those whose second dose came at about 12 weeks were combined into one group, since spike-specific TCR depth and breadth did not differ between the two schedules. Vaccinee samples came from UK trials COV001 and COV002, including a single-blind randomized controlled phase 2/3 trial of AZD1222 (ChAdOx1 nCoV-19) in healthy adults. For TCRbeta chain sequencing, PBMC samples from trial participants were taken at day 0 and at day 28 after the second dose. This entry is derived from a study of T cell responses to AZD1222 COVID-19 vaccine (dated by TCRdb to the early 2020s). Background on the whole study: A total of about 230 trial participants underwent TCR sequencing, of whom 207 received two doses of AZD1222 and approximately 25 received two doses of the MenACWY control vaccine. Enrollment into the trials was organized by age into subgroups of 18-55, 56-69 and 70-plus years, and those subgroups contained roughly 140, 27 and 60 TCR-sequenced participants, respectively. Broad study findings and their caveats: After two AZD1222 doses, spike-specific TCR breadth and depth were significantly higher than at day 0 and than in MenACWY recipients. Conclusions about previously exposed vaccinees are limited because only a handful of AZD1222 recipients were SARS-CoV-2 seropositive at baseline. The vaccine-associated CD4 TCRs covered the entire spike protein, and the dominant responses fell in regions 160-218 and 743-854. Epitopes outside the regions mutated in the B.1.351 and B.1.1.7 variants were reportedly recognized by nearly half of the unique spike-specific TCRs. The 56-69-year group was small, and its depth increase did not reach significance, likely because of low power. Participants were mostly white British and included more females than males, and it was suggested by the authors that clonal diversity may have been underestimated. Because no day 14 peak-response samples were available, the repertoires could be characterized only after the peak T cell response.

CDR1 and CDR2 were assigned from the germline V gene as LGHNA and YSLEER. The CDR3 runs 14 residues from the cysteine to the phenylalanine. Of the read, only the CDR3 DNA is kept; its 42 bases are in frame from base 1. Trimming costs V 0 bases and J 7 bases, and their ends lie 12 bases apart. The CDR3 regions of human TCRbeta chains were analyzed by immunosequencing. The paper's data handling went like this. Repertoire TCRs were matched against a reference library of SARS-CoV-2-specific TCRs generated with the MIRA antigen-specificity platform. Breadth meant the fraction of unique TCRs that were SARS-CoV-2-associated, whereas depth meant the fraction of total T cells that were SARS-CoV-2-associated. Each spike-specific TCR was assigned to its reactive spike region and to a CD4 or CD8 class using the MIRA data. Log10-transformed breadth and depth values were compared by one-way ANOVA with Sidak's multiple comparisons tests. TCRdb provides this immuneACCESS table in a form limited to in-frame rearrangements. Some clones are lacking; in checked studies, under half of them reflect an unresolved V gene, and why the rest are absent is not known. D and trimming come from the DNA, and the V and J calls and clone size come from that table. This sample is represented by about 110,000 clones; roughly 90% of them were singletons. Around 2.5% of the sample goes to the ten largest clones.

Sequences were derived from peripheral blood, sampled 28 days after the second AZD1222 dose. This TCR was recovered from an adult who received the AZD1222 COVID-19 vaccine. Rearrangement joined TRBV4-3 to TRBJ1-2, with the D gene uncertain. The nucleotide sequence is TGCGCCAGCAGCCAAGAACGTCGGGAAATTGGCTACACCTTC. It is translated as CASSQERREIGYTF.